The entry that follows covers one T cell receptor (beta chain) sequence. Its antigen is still unknown. Germline V gene data show CDR1 as SGHVS and CDR2 as FNYEAQ. The CDR3 length is 15 residues. J lost 8 bases, V lost 5 bases, and 10 bases had no gene match. Produced via immunoSEQ multiplex PCR; TCRdb's table is partial and in-frame only. Found here are around 110,000 clones, 80% to 95% of them singletons; the top ten hold roughly 1.3%. This record comes from a study of OX40 agonist ivuxolimab in advanced cancers. Study-wide points: At 0.1 to 3.0 mg/kg and by week 6, CD4+ and CD8+ T cells in the blood had expanded clonally. The 0.1-3.0 mg/kg partial responders had among the lowest clonal expansion.

The cohort excluded patients with autoimmune disease history or systemic immunosuppression. Sequenced material: CD4+ or CD8+ T cells sorted from blood, taken in a trial of the OX40 agonist ivuxolimab. The clonotype was recovered from an adult with an advanced solid tumor such as melanoma, head and neck, liver or kidney cancer. The genes are TRBV7-6 and TRBJ2-1; TRBD1 matches at 9 bases. The CDR3 protein is CASSLGTGTTYEQFF. For the CDR3, the DNA is TGTGCCAGCAGCCTCGGGACAGGGACCACCTATGAGCAGTTCTTC. The variable domain in full, with the rest retrieved from reference TRBV7-6 and TRBJ2-1, is GAGVSQSPRYKVTKRGQDVALRCDPISGHVSLYWYRQALGQGPEFLTYFNYEAQQDKSGLPNDRFSAERPEGSISTLTIQRTEQRDSAMYRCASSLGTGTTYEQFFGPGTRLTVL.